This T cell receptor beta chain emerged from a study of blood T cell repertoires in COVID-19. Study context: The analysed material was cDNA or gDNA that came from T cells, B-cell-depleted T cells, or PBMCs.

This clone turned up a few times. Seattle patient enrollment occurred during active infection, with longitudinal follow-up thereafter. V shed 6 bases, J shed 5 bases, and the junction held 4 bases outside the gene matches. Germline V gene data show CDR1 as MDHEN and CDR2 as SYDVKM. The CDR3 is 13 residues long. Generated by immunoSEQ multiplex PCR, the TCRdb table keeps only in-frame clones and is missing some. The table lists fewer than 200,000 clones, almost 85% of them singletons. V gene TRBV28 combines with J gene TRBJ1-5; 7 bases are a match to TRBD1. Sequencing input: peripheral blood. This clonotype was obtained from a woman older than 75 with COVID-19, enrolled during active disease. CDR3 amino acids: CASRGDRYQPQHF. The CDR3 DNA follows: TGTGCCAGCAGGGGGGACAGATATCAGCCCCAGCATTTT. The complete variable domain, with remaining parts taken from reference TRBV28 and TRBJ1-5, reads DVKVTQSSRYLVKRTGEKVFLECVQDMDHENMFWYRQDPGLGLRLIYFSYDVKMKEKGDIPEGYSVSREKKERFSLILESASTNQTSMYLCASRGDRYQPQHFGDGTRLSIL.